The 14 T cell receptor beta chains below come from one sample, sequenced in a study of shared clonotypes between healthy human individuals. Some clones are missing from TCRdb's copy, which holds only in-frame ones; the method was immunoSEQ multiplex PCR. Of approximately 460,000 clones in the sample, about 74% were seen once. Sequenced input: PBMCs. These receptors were obtained from a woman in her 40s in good health. Some clones in this sample may be carry-over from other donors' samples.

The chain uses TRBV7-3 and TRBJ1-2; D is unresolved. CDR1 is SGHTA, CDR2 FQGTGA, per germline. Trimming removed 2 bases at V and 6 bases at J, with 4 bases between. The CDR3 totals 11 residues. CDR3 coding DNA: TGTGCCAGCAGCTTACGGCATGGCTACACCTTC. It yields the protein CASSLRHGYTF. Drawing the rest from reference TRBV7-3 and TRBJ1-2, the complete variable domain is GAGVSQTPSNKVTEKGKYVELRCDPISGHTALYWYRQSLGQGPEFLIYFQGTGAADDSGLPNDRFFAVRPEGSVSTLKIQRTERGDSAVYLCASSLRHGYTFGSGTRLTVV.

This chain links TRBV14 with TRBJ2-1; D is undetermined. The ends were cut back, 2 bases at V and 3 bases at J, with 5 bases in the middle. The CDR3 is made up of 13 amino acids. Germline assignment: CDR1 SGHDN and CDR2 FVKESK. The CDR3 protein is CASSQLVYNEQFF. CDR3 bases: TGTGCCAGCAGCCAACTGGTCTACAATGAGCAGTTCTTC.

The rearrangement uses TRBV19 and TRBJ2-2; D call uncertain. This CDR3 region has 13 residues. Germline V gene lookup returns CDR1 LNHDA and CDR2 SQIVND (reference sequence). Between the trimmed V and J ends, which lost 6 bases and 5 bases, there was a span of 10 bases. The chain's CDR3 is CASSSADTGELFF. For the CDR3, the DNA is TGTGCCAGTAGCTCAGCAGATACCGGGGAGCTGTTTTTT. The full variable domain, in which reference TRBV19 and TRBJ2-2 provide the parts outside the CDR3, is DGGITQSPKYLFRKEGQNVTLSCEQNLNHDAMYWYRQDPGQGLRLIYYSQIVNDFQKGDIAEGYSVSREKKESFPLTVTSAQKNPTAFYLCASSSADTGELFFGEGSRLTVL.

This clone was seen just once. The chain is built from TRBV6-6 and TRBJ1-2; D is ambiguous. The V end was cut by 6 bases, the J end by 4 bases, with 21 bases between. Germline loops: CDR1 MNHNY, CDR2 SVGAGI (reference sequence). There are 16 residues in the CDR3. CDR3 sequence: CASSEKNSPTVYGYTF. CDR3 DNA sequence: TGTGCCAGCAGCGAAAAGAACTCCCCAACGGTCTATGGCTACACCTTC.

The chain joins TRBV18 to TRBJ1-2; 8 bases align to TRBD1. CDR1 KGHSH and CDR2 LQKENI come from the germline V gene. CDR3 length: 15 amino acids. Losses at the gene ends were 5 bases for V and 5 bases for J; bases not matched to a gene: 10. The CDR3 bases are TGTGCCAGCTCATCTTTGGACAGGGAGACATATGGCTACACCTTC. It codes for CASSSLDRETYGYTF.

On this clone: This is likely an artifact of a read error, given a far larger clone one base away. This specimen includes other DNA sequences encoding the same CDR3. The chain is built from TRBV25-1 and TRBJ2-5; D remains unclear. Germline V gene data show CDR1 as MGHDK and CDR2 as SYGVNS. Trimming removed 5 bases at V and 5 bases at J, with 9 bases between. The CDR3 is 12 residues long. As DNA, the CDR3 is TGTGCCAGCAGTACCGTTGGGGAGACCCAGTACTTC. This gives the protein CASSTVGETQYF. Complete variable domain (other parts from reference TRBV25-1 and TRBJ2-5): EADIYQTPRYLVIGTGKKITLECSQTMGHDKMYWYQQDPGMELHLIHYSYGVNSTEKGDLSSESTVSRIRTEHFPLTLESARPSHTSQYLCASSTVGETQYFGPGTRLLVL.

The chain carries TRBV7-3 and TRBJ2-1, with TRBD1 identical over 8 bases. Germline V gene sequence: CDR1 SGHTA, CDR2 FQGTGA. The CDR3 totals 16 residues. Trimming at V came to 5 bases and at J to 1 base, leaving 7 bases not matched to a gene. The CDR3 region has the DNA TGTGCCAGCAGCGCGCAGGGGGCAGGGTCCTACAATGAGCAGTTCTTC. Protein product: CASSAQGAGSYNEQFF.

Turning to this clone: A far larger clone is just one base off, so this is likely a read error. The chain has TRBV2 and TRBJ2-5; D might be TRBD1 or TRBD2, each matching 5 bases. V was shortened by 10 bases and J by 0 bases, with 15 bases between the two germline ends. Per the germline V gene, CDR1 is SNHLY and CDR2 is FYNNEI. The CDR3 is 14 residues long. Here the CDR3 DNA reads TGTGCCACCCAGCCAGGGCGGGACCAAGAGACCCAGTACTTC. It specifies CATQPGRDQETQYF.

The chain uses TRBV4-3 and TRBJ1-2; possible D gene TRBD1, 5 bases. Germline CDR1 reads LGHNA; CDR2 reads YSLEER. The V end lost 2 bases, the J end lost 6 bases, and 7 bases lay between the germline ends. The CDR3 runs 12 residues. This CDR3 is CASSQPGNGYTF. In DNA form, the CDR3 reads TGCGCCAGCAGCCAACCAGGGAATGGCTACACCTTC.

On this clone: This may be a read error, as it is one base from a much larger clone. The chain couples TRBV5-1 to TRBJ1-3; D perhaps matches TRBD1 (5 bases). V was cut by 9 bases and J by 0 bases, with 10 bases left in between. This CDR3 region has 13 residues. The germline gives CDR1 SGHRS, CDR2 YFSETQ. The DNA of the CDR3 is TGCGCCAACAGGCGATCCTCTGGAAACACCATATATTTT. Its protein product is CANRRSSGNTIYF.

The chain is built from TRBV30 and TRBJ2-1; D call uncertain. Germline V gene data show CDR1 as GTSNPN and CDR2 as SVGIG (reference sequence). There are 16 residues in the CDR3. V lost 0 bases, J lost 0 bases, and 12 bases lay in between. The CDR3 region is CAWSVIIPSSYNEQFF. The DNA of the CDR3 is TGTGCCTGGAGTGTAATAATACCGAGCTCCTACAATGAGCAGTTCTTC.

The V and J genes are TRBV5-1 and TRBJ1-5, with D perhaps matching TRBD1 (6 bases). Germline CDR1 SGHRS, CDR2 YFSETQ. The CDR3 has 15 amino acids. The V and J ends lost 7 bases and 2 bases respectively, with 16 bases between them. CDR3 DNA sequence: TGCGCCAGCGGAGGGGGGGCCGGTCGCAATCAGCCCCAGCATTTT. Encoded protein: CASGGGAGRNQPQHF.

The chain links TRBV30 to TRBJ1-4; perhaps TRBD1 as D (5 bases). V was pared by 0 bases and J by 8 bases, with 13 bases between. CDR3 size: 14 residues. Germline CDR1 GTSNPN, CDR2 SVGIG (reference sequence). The CDR3 bases are TGTGCCTGGAGTGTGGGGCCTGAGGGGGAAAAACTGTTTTTT. Translating gives CAWSVGPEGEKLFF.

Only a few counts were recorded for this clone. This may be a read error, as it is one base from a much larger clone. The chain has TRBV5-6 and TRBJ2-2, with no clear D. The CDR3 contains 16 residues. CDR1 SGHDT and CDR2 YYEEEE come from the germline V gene. The CDR3 bases are TGTGCCAGCAGCTTGGGTCCGAAAATGAACGCCGGGGAGCTGTTTTTT. Its translation: CASSLGPKMNAGELFF.